The 10 T cell receptor beta chains below come from one sample, sequenced in a study of T cells in Graves' hyperthyroidism and ophthalmopathy. TCR beta CDR3 region amplification was performed from RNA transcripts. The primer set for the first-round RT-PCR of the TCR CDR3 was HTBI. TCRdb passed the multiplex PCR reads through MiXCR, listing each CDR3 protein once. This table has about 640,000 distinct CDR3 sequences, roughly 20% appearing once. Sequencing used blood. The receptors were gathered from a man younger than 40 with Graves' ophthalmopathy.

A word on this clonotype: Germline and junction disagree at one end, which may indicate a read error. The chain is built from TRBV20-1 and TRBJ1-5; D is perhaps TRBD1 (5 bases). The germline V gene has CDR1 DFQATT and CDR2 SNEGSKA (reference sequence). The CDR3 contains 12 residues. The CDR3 DNA follows: TGCAATGCTAGAGGGGAGGGGCAGCCCCAGCATTTT. As protein: CNARGEGQPQHF.

The J gene is TRBJ2-1, the V gene TRBV27; 7 nucleotides agree with TRBD2. This CDR3 is 14 amino acids long. Germline loops: CDR1 MNHEY, CDR2 SMNVEV (reference sequence). J lost 0 bases, V lost 7 bases, and 3 bases had no gene match. The CDR3 sequence is CASTWGGSYNEQFF. Written as DNA, the CDR3 is TGTGCCAGCACTTGGGGGGGCTCCTACAATGAGCAGTTCTTC.

The chain couples TRBV11-2 to TRBJ1-4; TRBD1 is a possible D gene (5 bases). CDR1 is SGHAT and CDR2 is FQNNGV in the germline V gene. The CDR3 spans 16 residues. Deletions cut 2 bases from V and 0 bases from J, with 10 bases between. As DNA, the CDR3 is TGTGCCAGCAGCTTAAACCCGGGGCCAACTAATGAAAAACTGTTTTTT. This translates into CASSLNPGPTNEKLFF.

The chain uses TRBV5-1 and TRBJ2-7, with TRBD2 identical over 8 bases. This CDR3 is built from 14 residues. The V gene's germline CDR1 is SGHRS and CDR2 YFSETQ. V lost 0 bases and J lost 4; bases outside the gene matches: 3. Here the CDR3 reads CASSLGLAPYEQYF. CDR3 bases: TGCGCCAGCAGCTTGGGACTAGCGCCTTACGAGCAGTACTTC.

This clonotype was found many times. The rearrangement links TRBV3-1 to TRBJ2-3, with a possible D match to TRBD1 (5 bases). The CDR3 is 15 amino acids. Per the germline V gene, CDR1 is LGHDT and CDR2 is YNNKEL (reference sequence). V was clipped by 0 bases and J by 1 base, with 8 bases between them. Here the CDR3 DNA reads TGTGCCAGCAGCCAAGATCCGACAGGCACAGATACGCAGTATTTT. Encoded protein: CASSQDPTGTDTQYF.

In its sample, this clonotype was seen a few times. The chain links TRBV5-1 to TRBJ1-2; maybe TRBD1 (5 bases). Germline assignment: CDR1 SGHRS and CDR2 YFSETQ. This CDR3 spans 14 amino acids. The V and J ends lost 0 bases and 2 bases respectively, with 8 bases between them. The CDR3: CASSLVGANYGYTF. CDR3 in DNA: TGCGCCAGCAGCTTGGTCGGGGCCAACTATGGCTACACCTTC.

The chain carries TRBV19 and TRBJ2-2; a weak D match, TRBD1 (6 bases). V lost 3 bases, J lost 3 bases, and 14 bases lay in between. The CDR3 covers 16 residues. From germline, CDR1 is LNHDA and CDR2 SQIVND (reference sequence). The CDR3 sequence is CASSISQGWDTGELFF. The DNA for the CDR3 is TGTGCCAGTAGTATCTCCCAGGGGTGGGACACCGGGGAGCTGTTTTTT.

In this sample, this clonotype turned up many times. In DNA form, the CDR3 reads TGTGCCAGCAGCTTAGATCGGTCAGTAGGGTCCTACGAGCAGTACTTC. This codes for CASSLDRSVGSYEQYF. This chain connects TRBV7-9 to TRBJ2-7; no clear D gene. This CDR3 has 16 residues. Germline-derived CDR1 and CDR2 are SEHNR and FQNEAQ (reference sequence). With 1 base removed from V and 1 base from J, the gap between germline ends came to 14 bases.

This clonotype was found many times. V gene TRBV5-1 combines with J gene TRBJ2-1; the match to TRBD2 covers 12 bases. The CDR3 is made up of 15 amino acids. Trimming took 4 bases from V and 7 from J; bases not matched to a gene: 6. CDR1 and CDR2 from the germline V gene are SGHRS and YFSETQ. This CDR3 reads CASSPMTSGSNEQFF. The CDR3 DNA reads as TGCGCCAGCAGCCCTATGACTAGCGGGAGTAATGAGCAGTTCTTC.

The V and J genes are TRBV29-1 and TRBJ1-1, with no clear D. Between the trimmed V and J ends, which lost 7 bases and 4 bases, there was a span of 16 bases. The germline gives CDR1 SQVTM, CDR2 ANQGSEA. The CDR3 loop spans 13 amino acids. CDR3 region: CSGRREVPTEAFF. CDR3 in DNA: TGCAGCGGTAGGAGGGAGGTTCCCACTGAAGCTTTCTTT.